The 28 T cell receptor beta chains below all came from one sample that was sequenced in a study of T cells in Graves' hyperthyroidism and ophthalmopathy. It was RNA transcripts that yielded the amplified TCR beta CDR3 regions. Using the HTBI primer set, a first-round RT-PCR was run on the TCR CDR3. Each CDR3 protein is one row after TCRdb ran MiXCR on the multiplex PCR reads. The top ten clones hold over 30% of a sample with about 250,000 distinct CDR3 sequences, 12% to 15% of them seen once. Sequenced input: blood. Receptors originate from a woman between 45 and 60 years old with Graves' hyperthyroidism that later progressed to Graves' ophthalmopathy.

Here the CDR3 reads CASSFLGLAGGTDTQYF. CDR3 sequence (DNA): TGTGCCAGCAGTTTCCTGGGACTAGCGGGGGGTACAGATACGCAGTATTTT. The chain links TRBV28 to TRBJ2-3; 15 nucleotides agree with TRBD2. V shed 3 bases and J 3 bases; nucleotides not matched to a gene: 4. Germline values: CDR1 MDHEN, CDR2 SYDVKM. CDR3 length equals 17 residues.

This chain joins TRBV7-9 and TRBJ2-1, with 9 bases fitting TRBD2. In germline, CDR1 is SEHNR, CDR2 FQNEAQ (reference sequence). The CDR3 runs 17 residues. Germline trimming cut 8 bases from V and 3 bases from J; bases unmatched to any gene: 14. The chain's CDR3 is CASYGSSGTLSYNEQFF. The CDR3, as DNA: TGTGCCAGCTATGGTTCTAGCGGGACGTTAAGCTACAATGAGCAGTTCTTC. The variable domain in full, completed from reference TRBV7-9 and TRBJ2-1, reads DTGVSQNPRHKITKRGQNVTFRCDPISEHNRLYWYRQTLGQGPEFLTYFQNEAQLEKSRLLSDRFSAERPKGSFSTLEIQRTEQGDSAMYLCASYGSSGTLSYNEQFFGPGTRLTVL.

This clonotype was counted only a few times. The V and J genes are TRBV7-9 and TRBJ2-4, with 13 bases aligning to TRBD2. Trimming cost V 1 base and J 3 bases; bases outside gene matches: 12. The germline gives CDR1 SEHNR, CDR2 FQNEAQ (reference sequence). This CDR3 is built from 20 residues. Here the CDR3 reads CASSLGFPGLAGADKNIQYF. In DNA form, the CDR3 reads TGTGCCAGCAGCTTAGGGTTTCCCGGACTAGCGGGAGCCGACAAAAACATTCAGTACTTC.

This clonotype has more than one count but fewer than ten. This CDR3 is CASSHTYNEQFF. For the CDR3, the DNA is TGTGCCAGCAGCCACACTTATAATGAGCAGTTCTTC. The V call is TRBV9, the J call TRBJ2-1; D is ambiguous. This CDR3 has 12 amino acids. Per germline, CDR1 SGDLS and CDR2 YYNGEE. V lost 4 bases, J lost 7 bases, and 9 bases lay in between.

In this sample, this clonotype turned up a few times. The V and J genes are TRBV20-1 and TRBJ2-3; 7 nucleotides match TRBD2. CDR1 and CDR2 from the germline V gene are DFQATT and SNEGSKA (reference sequence). J lost 0 bases, V lost 0 bases, and 6 bases had no gene match. The CDR3 consists of 16 residues. The CDR3 sequence: CSAREGLAESTDTQYF. CDR3 in DNA: TGCAGTGCTAGAGAGGGTCTAGCGGAGAGCACAGATACGCAGTATTTT.

This chain connects TRBV9 to TRBJ2-1; 7 nucleotides align to TRBD2. Germline V gene sequence: CDR1 SGDLS, CDR2 YYNGEE. J was trimmed by 6 bases and V by 0 bases; bases with no gene match: 6. There are 15 residues in the CDR3. The CDR3 DNA reads as TGTGCCAGCAGCGTAGTGGCGGGAGTGGGCAATGAGCAGTTCTTC. Amino acids: CASSVVAGVGNEQFF. The entire variable domain, with the rest obtained from reference TRBV9 and TRBJ2-1, is as follows: DSGVTQTPKHLITATGQRVTLRCSPRSGDLSVYWYQQSLDQGLQFLIQYYNGEERAKGNILERFSAQQFPDLHSELNLSSLELGDSALYFCASSVVAGVGNEQFFGPGTRLTVL.

The table lists this clonotype with many counts. The chain couples TRBV5-1 to TRBJ2-1; D is ambiguous. V was cut by 1 base and J by 4 bases, with 9 bases left in between. CDR3 size: 14 residues. CDR1 is SGHRS, CDR2 YFSETQ, per germline. The CDR3 DNA reads as TGCGCCAGCAGCTTGACGGAGCCTTACAATGAGCAGTTCTTC. Protein: CASSLTEPYNEQFF. Supplemented by reference TRBV5-1 and TRBJ2-1, the full variable domain reads KAGVTQTPRYLIKTRGQQVTLSCSPISGHRSVSWYQQTPGQGLQFLFEYFSETQRNKGNFPGRFSGRQFSNSRSEMNVSTLELGDSALYLCASSLTEPYNEQFFGPGTRLTVL.

This clonotype was found a few times. V and J are TRBV5-4 and TRBJ1-3, with 11 bases fitting TRBD1. This CDR3 is built from 15 residues. Germline CDR1 SGHNT, CDR2 YYREEE (reference sequence). Trimming at V came to 4 bases and at J to 4 bases, leaving 4 bases not matched to a gene. The CDR3 sequence is CASSKDRGHGNTIYF. In DNA form, the CDR3 reads TGTGCCAGCAGCAAGGACAGGGGGCACGGAAACACCATATATTTT.

The V call is TRBV5-6, the J call TRBJ2-1; no clear D gene. Germline CDR1 and CDR2: SGHDT and YYEEEE. Deletions cut 0 bases from V and 5 bases from J, with 9 bases between. CDR3 length: 14 amino acids. CDR3 amino acids: CASSLVMMDNEQFF. DNA of the CDR3: TGTGCCAGCAGCTTGGTTATGATGGACAATGAGCAGTTCTTC.

This clonotype occurred a few times. The chain employs TRBV9 and TRBJ1-4, with TRBD1 matching over 9 bases. The CDR3 covers 16 residues. With V trimmed by 1 base and J by 6 bases, 7 bases remained unmatched. Germline V gene data show CDR1 as SGDLS and CDR2 as YYNGEE. For the CDR3, the DNA is TGTGCCAGCAGCGTACCTACAGGGGGCGTCGATGAAAAACTGTTTTTT. This codes for CASSVPTGGVDEKLFF.

There are many counts of this clonotype. This chain connects TRBV12-3 or TRBV12-4 to TRBJ2-7; the D call may be TRBD1 or TRBD2 (5 bases each). V gave up 1 base and J gave up 3 bases, with 10 bases separating them. The CDR3 totals 14 residues. The CDR3 protein is CASSLEGTSYEQYF. The CDR3 DNA follows: TGTGCCAGCAGTTTAGAGGGGACGAGCTACGAGCAGTACTTC.

This clonotype was observed many times. The CDR3 loop is CASSSPNRDFLEAFF. CDR3 coding DNA: TGCGCCAGCAGCAGTCCGAACAGGGACTTTCTTGAAGCTTTCTTT. This chain uses TRBV5-1 with TRBJ1-1; a weak D match, TRBD1 (6 bases). The CDR3 extends over 15 amino acids. V lost 4 bases and J 7 bases, leaving 20 bases between the germline ends. Germline-derived CDR1 and CDR2 are SGHRS and YFSETQ. Using reference TRBV5-1 and TRBJ1-1 for the parts outside the CDR3, the full variable domain is KAGVTQTPRYLIKTRGQQVTLSCSPISGHRSVSWYQQTPGQGLQFLFEYFSETQRNKGNFPGRFSGRQFSNSRSEMNVSTLELGDSALYLCASSSPNRDFLEAFFGQGTRLTVV.

This clonotype was detected a few times. V gene TRBV20-1 combines with J gene TRBJ1-1; TRBD1 might be the D (5 bases). V was pared by 6 bases and J by 0 bases, with 14 bases between. Germline V gene lookup returns CDR1 DFQATT and CDR2 SNEGSKA (reference sequence). The CDR3 spans 14 residues. The CDR3 nucleotides read TGCAGTGCCCCGAGGATGGGGGTGAACACTGAAGCTTTCTTT. Its translation is CSAPRMGVNTEAFF.

This clonotype was seen ten or more times. The V gene is TRBV18, the J gene TRBJ2-2; D not resolved. The CDR3 extends over 16 amino acids. Germline V gives CDR1 KGHSH, CDR2 LQKENI. V was pared by 1 base and J by 2 bases, with 11 bases between. Written as DNA, the CDR3 is TGTGCCAGCTCACCACTAACGGATTCCAACACCGGGGAGCTGTTTTTT. This codes for CASSPLTDSNTGELFF.

This clonotype was seen more than once but under ten times. The chain couples TRBV3-1 to TRBJ2-6; D might be TRBD1 or TRBD2, each matching 6 bases. Trimming shortened V by 4 bases and J by 0 bases, and 13 bases separated the two germline ends. The CDR3 extends over 17 amino acids. Germline V lookup: CDR1 LGHDT, CDR2 YNNKEL (reference sequence). CDR3 nucleotide sequence: TGTGCCAGCAGCCCAAGGAGGGGGTCCTCTGGGGCCAACGTCCTGACTTTC. Protein product: CASSPRRGSSGANVLTF.

Many counts were recorded for this clonotype. The rearrangement uses TRBV28 and TRBJ2-1, with no clear D. Per the germline V gene, CDR1 is MDHEN and CDR2 is SYDVKM. V was clipped by 6 bases and J by 0 bases, with 6 bases between them. The CDR3 sequence is 13 residues long. CDR3 DNA sequence: TGTGCCAGCAGAAAAAGCTCCTACAATGAGCAGTTCTTC. It is translated as CASRKSSYNEQFF.

This clonotype was seen a few times. The V call is TRBV9, the J call TRBJ2-5; the match to TRBD2 covers 9 bases. The CDR3 has 16 residues. Germline V gene lookup returns CDR1 SGDLS and CDR2 YYNGEE. Losses at the gene ends were 0 bases for V and 4 bases for J; bases not matched to a gene: 7. Here the CDR3 reads CASSVAPAGGGETQYF. The DNA for the CDR3 is TGTGCCAGCAGCGTAGCTCCGGCGGGAGGGGGAGAGACCCAGTACTTC.

The chain has TRBV6-1 and TRBJ2-7, with 12 nucleotides matching TRBD2. Germline CDR1 and CDR2: MNHNS and SASEGT. The CDR3 is 14 amino acids. J gave up 3 bases and V 8 bases, and 5 bases lay outside the gene matches. CDR3 sequence: CASHGLAGIYEQYF. The CDR3 nucleotides read TGTGCCAGCCACGGACTAGCGGGAATCTACGAGCAGTACTTC.

This clonotype was seen ten or more times. This chain connects TRBV30 to TRBJ2-2; D may be TRBD1 (7 bases). Germline CDR1 and CDR2: GTSNPN and SVGIG (reference sequence). This CDR3 spans 15 amino acids. The ends were cut back, 1 base at V and 5 bases at J, with 14 bases in the middle. The CDR3 DNA reads as TGTGCCTGGAGTGGATGGACAGGAGGGACCGGGGAGCTGTTTTTT. This translates into CAWSGWTGGTGELFF.

This clonotype was observed a handful of times. With a much larger clone just one base away, this may be a read error. The missing conserved phenylalanine or tryptophan at the end of this CDR3 makes a read error likely. J is TRBJ1-5 and V is TRBV6-1; 7 bases align to TRBD1. CDR1 and CDR2 (germline): MNHNS, SASEGT. J gave up 3 bases and V 7 bases, and 6 bases lay outside the gene matches. This CDR3 has 14 residues. The CDR3 spells CASIEDRNNQPQHL. The CDR3 DNA reads TGTGCCAGCATTGAGGACAGGAACAATCAGCCCCAGCATCTT.

In this sample, this clonotype turned up many times. This rearrangement joins TRBV6-6 to TRBJ2-3; D remains ambiguous. The CDR3 loop spans 14 amino acids. The V end lost 1 base, the J end lost 4 bases, and 9 bases lay between the germline ends. Germline CDR1 and CDR2: MNHNY and SVGAGI (reference sequence). For the CDR3, the DNA is TGTGCCAGCAGTTACTTCGGCGCGTCAGATACGCAGTATTTT. Amino acid sequence: CASSYFGASDTQYF.

This clonotype was observed many times. J is TRBJ2-1 and V is TRBV19; 15 positions agree with TRBD2. Germline V gives CDR1 LNHDA, CDR2 SQIVND (reference sequence). The V segment lost 1 base and the J segment 8 bases; nucleotides outside the gene matches: 12. The CDR3 has 19 amino acids. CDR3 in DNA: TGTGCCAGTAGTATAGGGCCTCCGGGACTAGCGGGAGGAGGGGATGAGCAGTTCTTC. Translating it yields CASSIGPPGLAGGGDEQFF.

In nucleotides, the CDR3 is TGTGCCAGCAGTGAATCTTTCGCCGGGACAAACAACTATGGCTACACCTTC. The encoded protein is CASSESFAGTNNYGYTF. V gene TRBV6-1 combines with J gene TRBJ1-2, with D perhaps TRBD1 (6 bases). Germline loops: CDR1 MNHNS, CDR2 SASEGT. V was cut by 2 bases and J by 2 bases, with 18 bases left in between. The CDR3 spans 17 residues.

This clonotype appeared many times. The chain links TRBV4-1 to TRBJ2-7, with a possible D match to TRBD2 (5 bases). Trimming pared 0 bases from V and 6 bases from J, leaving 9 bases between. CDR3 length equals 13 residues. Germline values: CDR1 MGHRA, CDR2 YSYEKL. The CDR3 spells CASSQDLEGEQYF. DNA of the CDR3: TGCGCCAGCAGCCAAGATTTAGAGGGCGAGCAGTACTTC.

This clonotype was detected ten times or more. Here the CDR3 DNA reads TGTGCCAGCAGCTTAGCTGTGGGGACTAAAGCTTTCTTT. This translates into CASSLAVGTKAFF. This chain connects TRBV11-3 to TRBJ1-1; D may be TRBD1 (5 bases). Germline-derived CDR1 and CDR2 are SGHNT and YENEEA. The CDR3 has 13 residues. Trimming took off 1 base at V and 9 bases at J, with 12 bases between the two ends.

This clonotype was counted only a few times. J is TRBJ1-4 and V is TRBV6-1, with D perhaps TRBD1 (6 bases). This CDR3 contains 14 residues. Germline CDR1 MNHNS, CDR2 SASEGT. Trimming shortened V by 7 bases and J by 0 bases, and 9 bases separated the two germline ends. CDR3 loop: CASTTGSTNEKLFF. CDR3 DNA: TGTGCCAGCACTACAGGGTCAACTAATGAAAAACTGTTTTTT.

This clonotype was observed a handful of times. The chain carries TRBV9 and TRBJ2-1, with 10 nucleotides matching TRBD2. V lost 0 bases, J lost 2 bases, and 2 bases stayed unmatched. This CDR3 comprises 16 residues. Germline values: CDR1 SGDLS, CDR2 YYNGEE. The chain's CDR3 is CASSVALAGAYNEQFF. The CDR3, as DNA: TGTGCCAGCAGCGTAGCCCTAGCGGGAGCCTACAATGAGCAGTTCTTC. Full variable domain (missing parts from reference TRBV9 and TRBJ2-1): DSGVTQTPKHLITATGQRVTLRCSPRSGDLSVYWYQQSLDQGLQFLIQYYNGEERAKGNILERFSAQQFPDLHSELNLSSLELGDSALYFCASSVALAGAYNEQFFGPGTRLTVL.

This chain connects TRBV18 to TRBJ1-4; possible D gene TRBD1, 6 bases. The CDR3 consists of 15 residues. V gave up 5 bases and J gave up 7 bases, with 17 bases separating them. Germline CDR1 is KGHSH and CDR2 is LQKENI. The CDR3 loop reads CASSLEVDRFEKLFF. CDR3 nucleotide sequence: TGTGCCAGCTCATTGGAGGTCGACAGGTTTGAAAAACTGTTTTTT.